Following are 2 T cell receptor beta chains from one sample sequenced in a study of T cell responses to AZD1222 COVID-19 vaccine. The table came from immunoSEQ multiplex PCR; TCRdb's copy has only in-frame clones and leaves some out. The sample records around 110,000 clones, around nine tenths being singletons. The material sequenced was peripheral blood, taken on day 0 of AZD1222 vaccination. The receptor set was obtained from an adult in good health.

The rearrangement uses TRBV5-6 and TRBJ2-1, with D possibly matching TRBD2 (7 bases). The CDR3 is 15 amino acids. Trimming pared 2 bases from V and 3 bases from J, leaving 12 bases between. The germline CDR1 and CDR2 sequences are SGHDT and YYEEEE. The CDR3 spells CASSFAGGLYNEQFF. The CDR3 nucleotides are TGTGCCAGCAGCTTCGCCGGGGGGCTCTACAATGAGCAGTTCTTC.

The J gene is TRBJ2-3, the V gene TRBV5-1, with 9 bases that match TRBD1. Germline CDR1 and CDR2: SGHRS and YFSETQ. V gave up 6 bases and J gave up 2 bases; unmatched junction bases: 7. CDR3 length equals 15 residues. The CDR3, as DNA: TGCGCCAGCACTCCGGGACAGGGATACACAGATACGCAGTATTTT. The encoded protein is CASTPGQGYTDTQYF.